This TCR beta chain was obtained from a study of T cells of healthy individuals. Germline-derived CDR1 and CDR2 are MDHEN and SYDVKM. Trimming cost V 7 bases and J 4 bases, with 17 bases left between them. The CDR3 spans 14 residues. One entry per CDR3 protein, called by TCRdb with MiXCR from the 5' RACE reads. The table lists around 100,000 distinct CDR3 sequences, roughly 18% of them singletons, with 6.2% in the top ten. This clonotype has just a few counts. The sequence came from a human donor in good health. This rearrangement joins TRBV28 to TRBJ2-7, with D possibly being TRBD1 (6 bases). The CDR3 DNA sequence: TGTGCCAGCAAAGGGGCAGGGGTATTGTACGAGCAGTACTTC. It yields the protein CASKGAGVLYEQYF. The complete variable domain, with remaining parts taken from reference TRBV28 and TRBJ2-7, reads DVKVTQSSRYLVKRTGEKVFLECVQDMDHENMFWYRQDPGLGLRLIYFSYDVKMKEKGDIPEGYSVSREKKERFSLILESASTNQTSMYLCASKGAGVLYEQYFGPGTRLTVT.